This is a list of T cell receptor beta chains from one sample in a study of T-cell memory formation after mild COVID-19. TCRdb redid the calling of the 5' RACE reads with MiXCR, one entry per CDR3 protein. The sample gives 400,000 or so distinct CDR3 sequences, 15% to 25% of which show up once; 7.5% to 10% is in the top ten. Sequenced material: PBMCs or a T cell subset sorted from them (not recorded which). The receptors shown here come from an adult woman who had mild COVID-19 (a few samples of this study predate the infection). Cell type and time point are not known. CDR3s include the opening cysteine and the closing phenylalanine or tryptophan. The D gene is left open where the match is weak. Not all rows give a size; the values are once, few, many and, for expanded clones, a class.

clone_size	v_call	d_call	j_call	cdr3_aa	cdr3_nt
-	TRBV30	-	TRBJ2-1	CAWNPDSNEQFF	TGTGCCTGGAACCCGGACAGCAATGAGCAGTTCTTC
few	TRBV7-2	TRBD2	TRBJ2-3	CASSPQKTSGGALDTQYF	TGTGCCAGCAGCCCACAGAAGACTAGCGGGGGGGCCCTAGATACGCAGTATTTT
-	TRBV4-1	-	TRBJ2-2	CASTHLGTARTGELFF	TGCGCCAGCACTCACCTAGGGACGGCCCGTACGGGGGAGCTGTTTTTT
many	TRBV6-5	TRBD1	TRBJ2-1	CASSKGQGLSSEQFF	TGTGCCAGCAGTAAAGGACAGGGTTTATCATCAGAGCAGTTCTTC
-	TRBV27	-	TRBJ1-2	CASSPDRRVISGYTF	TGTGCCAGCAGTCCCGACAGGAGGGTGATTTCGGGCTACACCTTC
few	TRBV19	-	TRBJ1-6	CASGNSPLHF	TGTGCCTCGGGGAATTCACCCCTCCACTTT
-	TRBV20-1	-	TRBJ2-1	CSARLDEQFF	TGCAGTGCTAGGCTGGATGAGCAGTTCTTC
-	TRBV4-1	TRBD1	TRBJ2-5	CASSRTGVAETQYF	TGCGCCAGCAGCCGGACAGGGGTGGCAGAGACCCAGTACTTC
few	TRBV20-1	TRBD1	TRBJ2-6	CSARGPGQGASSGANVLTF	TGCAGTGCTAGAGGGCCGGGACAGGGGGCCTCCTCTGGGGCCAACGTCCTGACTTTC
-	TRBV24-1	-	TRBJ2-1	CATSDFGISAPHEQFF	TGTGCCACCAGTGATTTCGGCATATCGGCTCCGCATGAGCAGTTCTTC
-	TRBV7-9	-	TRBJ1-1	CASRARGGTEAFF	TGTGCCAGCAGGGCTAGGGGTGGTACTGAAGCTTTCTTT
-	TRBV4-1	-	TRBJ2-2	CASSQGARDKKPGELFF	TGCGCCAGCAGCCAAGGAGCCCGGGACAAAAAACCTGGGGAGCTGTTTTTT
-	TRBV6-2/TRBV6-3	TRBD1	TRBJ2-7	CASSYGEDRQYEQYF	TGTGCCAGCAGTTACGGCGAGGACAGGCAATACGAGCAGTACTTC
-	TRBV7-9	-	TRBJ2-7	CASSQATVRSEQYF	TGTGCCAGCAGCCAGGCGACGGTTCGCTCAGAGCAGTACTTC
few	TRBV9	TRBD2	TRBJ2-1	CASSSGAGLYNEQFF	TGTGCCAGCAGCTCAGGAGCGGGACTCTACAATGAGCAGTTCTTC
few	TRBV19	TRBD1	TRBJ2-5	CASSGSGGSETQYF	TGTGCCAGTAGTGGTTCAGGGGGCTCAGAGACCCAGTACTTC
-	TRBV19	TRBD2	TRBJ2-5	CASTTSGREETQYF	TGTGCCAGTACGACTAGCGGGAGGGAAGAGACCCAGTACTTC
few	TRBV7-8	-	TRBJ2-4	CASSLARPGAHPASKNIQYF	TGTGCCAGCAGCTTAGCGAGACCAGGGGCACACCCGGCATCCAAAAACATTCAGTACTTC
-	TRBV20-1	-	TRBJ2-3	CSARGLASGTDTQYF	TGCAGTGCTAGGGGTCTAGCGAGTGGGACAGATACGCAGTATTTT
few	TRBV7-3	TRBD1	TRBJ2-1	CASSPRDRVNYNEQFF	TGTGCCAGCAGCCCACGCGACAGGGTTAATTACAATGAGCAGTTCTTC
-	TRBV4-1	-	TRBJ1-1	CASSQAQGSPLNTEAFF	TGCGCCAGCAGCCAGGCCCAGGGAAGCCCCCTTAACACTGAAGCTTTCTTT
-	TRBV19	-	TRBJ1-2	CASSIDQGYGYTF	TGTGCCAGTAGTATCGACCAGGGCTATGGCTACACCTTC
few	TRBV5-1	TRBD2	TRBJ2-3	CASTLSGRWDTQYF	TGCGCCAGCACCCTTAGCGGGAGGTGGGATACGCAGTATTTT
-	TRBV6-5	-	TRBJ2-3	CASNSGLGQGADTQYF	TGTGCCAGCAACTCCGGTCTAGGGCAGGGTGCAGATACGCAGTATTTT